The 17 T cell receptor beta chains reported below all come from one sample, sequenced in a study of blood T cell repertoires in COVID-19. Clones were read by immunoSEQ multiplex PCR, and TCRdb kept only the in-frame ones, dropping some. This table holds under 250,000 clones, approximately 88% found once. Sequencing was done on a sample of PBMCs or T cells enriched from blood (not recorded which). Receptor source: a woman aged 40 to 50 who had been exposed to COVID-19.

This clone showed up just a few times. This rearrangement joins TRBV10-3 to TRBJ2-3; D possibly corresponds to TRBD2 (6 bases). CDR1 ENHRY and CDR2 SYGVKD come from the germline V gene. The ends were cut back, 3 bases at V and 4 bases at J, with 14 bases in the middle. This CDR3 has 15 residues. CDR3: CAISDLGGTSDTQYF. For the CDR3, the DNA is TGTGCCATCAGTGATCTTGGGGGGACCTCAGATACGCAGTATTTT.

The chain has TRBV20-1 and TRBJ2-5, with 7 bases identical to TRBD2. The CDR3 is made up of 15 amino acids. The germline V gene encodes CDR1 DFQATT and CDR2 SNEGSKA (reference sequence). J was trimmed by 0 bases and V by 3 bases; bases with no gene match: 7. The CDR3 coding sequence is TGCAGTGCTAGTTGGGCGGGGGAGTACCAAGAGACCCAGTACTTC. It is translated as CSASWAGEYQETQYF.

The J gene is TRBJ1-1, the V gene TRBV19, with D perhaps matching TRBD1 (6 bases). Germline assignment: CDR1 LNHDA and CDR2 SQIVND (reference sequence). The CDR3 extends over 13 amino acids. Deletions cut 6 bases from V and 5 bases from J, with 13 bases between. CDR3 protein: CASRNQGKTEAFF. The CDR3 DNA is TGTGCCAGTAGAAATCAGGGGAAAACTGAAGCTTTCTTT. Using reference TRBV19 and TRBJ1-1 for the parts outside the CDR3, the full variable domain is DGGITQSPKYLFRKEGQNVTLSCEQNLNHDAMYWYRQDPGQGLRLIYYSQIVNDFQKGDIAEGYSVSREKKESFPLTVTSAQKNPTAFYLCASRNQGKTEAFFGQGTRLTVV.

V is TRBV10-2 and J is TRBJ2-1; 10 bases match TRBD2. Germline lookup yields CDR1 WSHSY and CDR2 SAAADI. Trimming cost V 2 bases and J 9 bases; bases outside gene matches: 7. The CDR3 extends over 15 amino acids. Here the CDR3 reads CASSELAGESGEQFF. The CDR3 bases are TGCGCCAGCAGTGAGCTAGCGGGAGAATCGGGTGAGCAGTTCTTC.

The rearrangement uses TRBV14 and TRBJ2-7; 9 nucleotides line up with TRBD1. Germline loops: CDR1 SGHDN, CDR2 FVKESK. This CDR3 has 15 amino acids. Germline trimming cut 0 bases from V and 3 bases from J; bases unmatched to any gene: 3. As DNA, the CDR3 is TGTGCCAGCAGCCAAGAGGGGACAGGGCACTACGAGCAGTACTTC. This codes for CASSQEGTGHYEQYF.

This chain links TRBV2 with TRBJ1-5, with 8 bases fitting TRBD1. The CDR3 loop spans 15 amino acids. V lost 7 bases, J lost 7 bases, and 12 bases stayed unmatched. Germline CDR1 is SNHLY and CDR2 is FYNNEI. CDR3 in DNA: TGTGCCAGCACTCTGAATCGGACAGGGCGGCAGCCCCAGCATTTT. This sequence encodes CASTLNRTGRQPQHF.

The chain carries TRBV30 and TRBJ2-1; D is possibly TRBD1 (5 bases). The CDR3 length is 12 residues. Germline-derived CDR1 and CDR2 are GTSNPN and SVGIG (reference sequence). The germline V and J ends were trimmed by 5 bases and 8 bases, with 13 bases remaining between them. CDR3 nucleotides: TGTGCCTGGGATCAGGGTATCGATGAGCAGTTCTTC. Protein product: CAWDQGIDEQFF.

The chain joins TRBV29-1 to TRBJ1-2; 10 positions match TRBD1. This CDR3 is built from 14 residues. V shed 2 bases and J 6 bases; nucleotides not matched to a gene: 6. The V gene's germline CDR1 is SQVTM and CDR2 ANQGSEA. The CDR3 region is CSVERGQGLNGYTF. CDR3 DNA: TGCAGCGTTGAAAGGGGACAGGGGTTGAATGGCTACACCTTC.

The rearrangement links TRBV7-9 to TRBJ1-5, with TRBD1 matching over 9 bases. V shed 5 bases and J 5 bases; nucleotides not matched to a gene: 4. In germline, CDR1 is SEHNR, CDR2 FQNEAQ (reference sequence). CDR3 length: 14 amino acids. The CDR3 is CASSPGQGYQPQHF. DNA for the CDR3: TGTGCCAGCAGCCCGGGACAGGGATATCAGCCCCAGCATTTT.

This chain connects TRBV5-1 to TRBJ2-3; tentative D call: TRBD1 (6 bases). The CDR3 runs to 12 residues. The germline CDR1 and CDR2 sequences are SGHRS and YFSETQ. V was pared by 7 bases and J by 6 bases, with 12 bases between. The CDR3 sequence: CASGAGVDTQYF. The CDR3 region has the DNA TGCGCCAGCGGGGCAGGGGTCGATACGCAGTATTTT.

The V call is TRBV30, the J call TRBJ2-1, with 7 bases matching TRBD1. The CDR3 loop spans 13 amino acids. J gave up 5 bases and V 7 bases, and 8 bases lay outside the gene matches. From germline, CDR1 is GTSNPN and CDR2 SVGIG (reference sequence). Here the CDR3 reads CASHRGVHNEQFF. The CDR3 DNA is TGTGCCTCCCACAGGGGTGTCCACAATGAGCAGTTCTTC.

The sample holds one count of this clone. One end of the junction does not line up with germline, which may come from a read error. The V gene is TRBV5-1, the J gene TRBJ2-3, with 11 bases that match TRBD1. Germline CDR1 SGHRS, CDR2 YFSETQ. This CDR3 is built from 15 residues. CDR3 residues: CASSFLGTGGDTQYF. As DNA, the CDR3 is TGTGCCAGCAGCTTCCTGGGGACAGGGGGAGATACGCAGTATTTT.

The rearrangement links TRBV12-3 or TRBV12-4 to TRBJ1-2; D possibly corresponds to TRBD1 (6 bases). This CDR3 region has 13 residues. V gave up 5 bases and J gave up 6 bases, with 13 bases separating them. The CDR3 sequence is CASSRTGRDGYTF. CDR3 DNA sequence: TGTGCCAGCAGTCGTACAGGGCGGGATGGCTACACCTTC.

The chain links TRBV10-3 to TRBJ2-3; 7 nucleotides line up with TRBD2. Looked up from germline, CDR1 is ENHRY and CDR2 is SYGVKD. The CDR3 runs 15 residues. With 2 bases clipped from V and 2 bases from J, the junction kept 4 bases outside the gene matches. CDR3 sequence reads: CAISEVAGNTDTQYF. The CDR3, as DNA: TGTGCCATCAGTGAGGTAGCGGGTAACACAGATACGCAGTATTTT.

CDR3 protein: CASSQDKLWDYTDTQYF. The CDR3 coding sequence is TGCGCCAGCAGCCAAGATAAGCTGTGGGACTACACAGATACGCAGTATTTT. The V call is TRBV4-3, the J call TRBJ2-3; the match to TRBD2 covers 7 bases. The V segment lost 0 bases and the J segment 2 bases; nucleotides outside the gene matches: 8. Per the germline V gene, CDR1 is LGHNA and CDR2 is YSLEER. The CDR3 runs 17 residues.

This chain joins TRBV6-5 and TRBJ1-6; D unclear. The CDR3 length is 14 residues. V was clipped by 8 bases and J by 5 bases, with 13 bases between them. Looked up from germline, CDR1 is MNHEY and CDR2 is SVGAGI. DNA for the CDR3: TGTGCCAGCCTCGGGGAGTCTAATAATTCACCCCTCCACTTT. It yields the protein CASLGESNNSPLHF.

Here the CDR3 DNA reads TGCGCCAGCAGCTTTGTGGGACAGGGAGGGTACGAGCAGTACTTC. It yields the protein CASSFVGQGGYEQYF. This chain uses TRBV5-1 with TRBJ2-7, with 9 bases aligning to TRBD1. Looked up from germline, CDR1 is SGHRS and CDR2 is YFSETQ. The length of the CDR3 is 15 residues. V lost 2 bases and J lost 4; bases outside the gene matches: 7.